This T cell receptor beta chain emerged from a study of blood T cell repertoires in COVID-19. J lost 10 bases, V lost 0 bases, and 6 bases had no gene match. The CDR3 contains 16 residues. Germline V lookup: CDR1 SGHRS, CDR2 YFSETQ. TCRdb keeps only in-frame clones here, not all; method: immunoSEQ multiplex PCR. The sample has around 260,000 clones, approximately 86% seen once. This clone was detected a few times. The source is an older woman with COVID-19, enrolled during active disease. The sequencing sample was made of peripheral blood. The rearrangement uses TRBV5-1 and TRBJ2-1; 14 nucleotides agree with TRBD2. CDR3 residues: CASSLGGLAGDREQFF. The CDR3, as DNA: TGCGCCAGCAGCTTGGGGGGACTAGCGGGAGATCGCGAGCAGTTCTTC.